Following are 23 T cell receptor beta chains from one sample sequenced in a study of blood T cell repertoires in COVID-19. The repertoire was sequenced with immunoSEQ multiplex PCR; TCRdb's copy has only in-frame clones and lacks some. The profile shows under 100,000 clones, around 83% of them singletons. Input material: peripheral blood. The receptors stem from a woman in her 70s with acute or convalescent COVID-19.

The rearrangement uses TRBV18 and TRBJ1-5, with D hard to call. Germline CDR1 reads KGHSH; CDR2 reads LQKENI. V gave up 2 bases and J gave up 4 bases, with 6 bases separating them. This CDR3 region has 13 residues. The CDR3 reads CASSPGRNQPQHF. The DNA of the CDR3 is TGTGCCAGCTCACCAGGGAGGAATCAGCCCCAGCATTTT.

This clone has only one observation. The chain carries TRBV19 and TRBJ1-4; the D gene is possibly TRBD1 (5 bases). V lost 6 bases, J lost 0 bases, and 20 bases lay in between. The CDR3 totals 18 residues. Germline CDR1 is LNHDA and CDR2 is SQIVND (reference sequence). The CDR3 sequence: CASRASQGLVATNEKLFF. The DNA of the CDR3 is TGTGCCAGTAGGGCTTCCCAGGGCCTAGTTGCAACTAATGAAAAACTGTTTTTT.

The V call is TRBV3-1 (or the pseudogene TRBV3-2), the J call TRBJ1-2; 10 nucleotides agree with TRBD1. Germline lookup yields CDR1 LGHDT and CDR2 YNNKEL (reference sequence). Losses at the gene ends were 2 bases for V and 5 bases for J; bases not matched to a gene: 8. There are 16 residues in the CDR3. DNA for the CDR3: TGTGCCAGCAGCCAATGGGACAGGGGTATTGGGTATGGCTACACCTTC. It codes for CASSQWDRGIGYGYTF.

The rearrangement joins TRBV7-9 to TRBJ2-5, with a weak D call TRBD1 (6 bases). The CDR3 is 14 amino acids. Germline CDR1 and CDR2: SEHNR and FQNEAQ (reference sequence). V lost 5 bases to trimming and J lost 3 bases, with 13 bases between them. This chain's CDR3 is CASSTTQGKETQYF. The CDR3 DNA reads TGTGCCAGCAGCACGACGCAGGGGAAAGAGACCCAGTACTTC.

The rearrangement joins TRBV5-1 to TRBJ2-5, with no clear D. CDR3 length: 12 residues. Germline lookup yields CDR1 SGHRS and CDR2 YFSETQ. V was shortened by 6 bases and J by 1 base, with 7 bases between the two germline ends. DNA of the CDR3: TGCGCCAGCACGCAGTTCCAAGAGACCCAGTACTTC. Its translation is CASTQFQETQYF. Complete variable domain (other parts from reference TRBV5-1 and TRBJ2-5): KAGVTQTPRYLIKTRGQQVTLSCSPISGHRSVSWYQQTPGQGLQFLFEYFSETQRNKGNFPGRFSGRQFSNSRSEMNVSTLELGDSALYLCASTQFQETQYFGPGTRLLVL.

This clone was seen more than once but under ten times. The chain recombines TRBV18 with TRBJ1-1; 7 bases line up with TRBD1. With 4 bases clipped from V and 0 bases from J, the junction kept 11 bases outside the gene matches. This CDR3 contains 17 residues. Germline CDR1 is KGHSH and CDR2 is LQKENI. CDR3 in amino acids: CASSHWTGQFMNTEAFF. The CDR3 region has the DNA TGTGCCAGCTCACACTGGACAGGTCAATTCATGAACACTGAAGCTTTCTTT.

The rearrangement uses TRBV5-4 and TRBJ2-1, with D perhaps matching TRBD1 (6 bases). Germline V lookup: CDR1 SGHNT, CDR2 YYREEE (reference sequence). The length of the CDR3 is 15 residues. Trimming shortened V by 1 base and J by 0 bases, and 8 bases separated the two germline ends. The CDR3 is CASSLSQGSYNEQFF. DNA of the CDR3: TGTGCCAGCAGCTTGTCACAGGGCTCCTACAATGAGCAGTTCTTC.

This clone has only one observation. The chain combines TRBV6-5 with TRBJ2-2; tentatively, D is TRBD2 (5 bases). The CDR3 runs to 14 residues. Trimming pared 6 bases from V and 0 bases from J, leaving 8 bases between. Germline CDR1 is MNHEY and CDR2 is SVGAGI. CDR3 amino acids: CASRDYSNTGELFF. CDR3 nucleotide sequence: TGTGCCAGCAGAGACTATTCGAACACCGGGGAGCTGTTTTTT.

This clone was picked up one time. J is TRBJ1-1 and V is TRBV6-1, with TRBD1 matching over 8 bases. The CDR3 length is 14 residues. Losses at the gene ends were 2 bases for V and 8 bases for J; bases not matched to a gene: 7. Germline-derived CDR1 and CDR2 are MNHNS and SASEGT. The CDR3 protein is CASSEYLGQGEAFF. CDR3 in DNA: TGTGCCAGCAGTGAATATCTTGGACAGGGCGAAGCTTTCTTT.

The chain combines TRBV12-3 or TRBV12-4 with TRBJ1-1; TRBD1 is a possible D gene (5 bases). Trimming took off 3 bases at V and 7 bases at J, with 12 bases between the two ends. This CDR3 has 13 residues. CDR3 amino acids: CASSLEGRGEAFF. The CDR3 DNA reads as TGTGCCAGCAGTTTGGAAGGGAGGGGTGAAGCTTTCTTT.

V is TRBV7-2 and J is TRBJ1-2; D unresolved. The CDR3 length is 15 residues. V was shortened by 5 bases and J by 4 bases, with 17 bases between the two germline ends. Germline V gene lookup returns CDR1 SGHTA and CDR2 FQGNSA. CDR3 in DNA: TGTGCCAGCAGCCTGAGCGGGAGTTATTCCTATGGCTACACCTTC. It yields the protein CASSLSGSYSYGYTF. Full variable domain (missing parts from reference TRBV7-2 and TRBJ1-2): GAGVSQSPSNKVTEKGKDVELRCDPISGHTALYWYRQSLGQGLEFLIYFQGNSAPDKSGLPSDRFSAERTGGSVSTLTIQRTQQEDSAVYLCASSLSGSYSYGYTFGSGTRLTVV.

The chain recombines TRBV7-8 with TRBJ2-5; D is possibly TRBD2 (5 bases). The CDR3 is 11 amino acids. Germline V gene sequence: CDR1 SGHVS, CDR2 FQNEAQ. V gave up 6 bases and J gave up 5 bases, with 7 bases separating them. The CDR3 protein is CASSPGETQYF. CDR3 sequence (DNA): TGTGCCAGCAGTCCGGGGGAGACCCAGTACTTC.

The chain combines TRBV6-1 with TRBJ1-1, with TRBD1 identical over 9 bases. The ends lost 3 bases at V and 0 bases at J; junction bases unmatched: 2. The germline V gene has CDR1 MNHNS and CDR2 SASEGT. The CDR3 length is 15 residues. The CDR3: CASSDRDRVNTEAFF. CDR3 in DNA: TGTGCCAGCAGTGATAGGGACAGGGTGAACACTGAAGCTTTCTTT.

This clone turned up a few times. V is TRBV2 and J is TRBJ2-7; 7 nucleotides align to TRBD1. CDR3 length: 15 residues. V was clipped by 10 bases and J by 1 base; unmatched bases: 13. Germline-derived CDR1 and CDR2 are SNHLY and FYNNEI. CDR3 sequence: CATNPTGTESYEQYF. The CDR3 DNA is TGTGCCACCAATCCGACAGGGACCGAATCCTACGAGCAGTACTTC.

The chain links TRBV3-1 (or the pseudogene TRBV3-2) to TRBJ1-2; 8 bases are shared with TRBD1. This CDR3 comprises 14 residues. Germline trimming cut 5 bases from V and 8 bases from J; bases unmatched to any gene: 10. Germline V CDR1 and CDR2: LGHDT, YNNKEL (reference sequence). The CDR3 DNA sequence: TGTGCCAGCAGCTCTAAGGCGACAGGGGTCGGCTACACCTTC. Translating gives CASSSKATGVGYTF.

The chain has TRBV10-2 and TRBJ1-4; D is unclear. Trimming removed 6 bases at V and 7 bases at J, with 6 bases between. CDR3 length: 11 residues. Germline V gene data show CDR1 as WSHSY and CDR2 as SAAADI. The chain's CDR3 is CASRSSEKLFF. The CDR3 nucleotides are TGCGCCAGCAGGAGTAGTGAAAAACTGTTTTTT.

The J gene is TRBJ1-2, the V gene TRBV7-2; 8 nucleotides match TRBD1. This CDR3 contains 14 residues. Per the germline V gene, CDR1 is SGHTA and CDR2 is FQGNSA. V was pared by 6 bases and J by 3 bases, with 6 bases of the junction left unmatched. The CDR3 loop is CASSRTGSDYGYTF. The CDR3 DNA is TGTGCCAGCAGTCGGACAGGGTCCGACTATGGCTACACCTTC. The variable domain in full, completed from reference TRBV7-2 and TRBJ1-2, reads GAGVSQSPSNKVTEKGKDVELRCDPISGHTALYWYRQSLGQGLEFLIYFQGNSAPDKSGLPSDRFSAERTGGSVSTLTIQRTQQEDSAVYLCASSRTGSDYGYTFGSGTRLTVV.

The V call is TRBV27, the J call TRBJ2-1, with 8 bases fitting TRBD1. This CDR3 contains 13 residues. With V trimmed by 4 bases and J by 5 bases, 1 base remained unmatched. The germline CDR1 and CDR2 sequences are MNHEY and SMNVEV (reference sequence). The CDR3 spells CASSWGQDNEQFF. CDR3 bases: TGTGCCAGCAGTTGGGGACAGGACAATGAGCAGTTCTTC.

About this clone: Other DNA sequences in the sample encode the same CDR3. V gene TRBV18 combines with J gene TRBJ2-1; 7 bases match TRBD2. This CDR3 region has 13 residues. J lost 3 bases, V lost 6 bases, and 2 bases had no gene match. The germline gives CDR1 KGHSH, CDR2 LQKENI. Here the CDR3 reads CASSPGGYNEQFF. In DNA, the CDR3 is TGTGCCAGCTCCCCGGGGGGCTACAATGAGCAGTTCTTC.

The rearrangement uses TRBV2 and TRBJ1-2; no clear D. Germline V CDR1 and CDR2: SNHLY, FYNNEI. This CDR3 spans 13 amino acids. The V end was cut by 8 bases, the J end by 8 bases, with 18 bases between. The chain's CDR3 is CASHPQGEGGYTF. CDR3 bases: TGTGCCAGCCACCCCCAAGGTGAGGGAGGCTACACCTTC.

V is TRBV19 and J is TRBJ1-1; TRBD1 matches at 12 bases. Per germline, CDR1 LNHDA and CDR2 SQIVND (reference sequence). V lost 4 bases and J lost 3; bases outside the gene matches: 9. The CDR3 totals 17 residues. CDR3 residues: CASSRSPGQGAHTEAFF. CDR3 DNA sequence: TGTGCCAGTAGTAGGTCCCCGGGACAGGGGGCGCACACTGAAGCTTTCTTT.

The table lists this clone with a count of one. The V and J genes are TRBV10-3 and TRBJ2-7, with D tentatively TRBD2 (8 bases). Germline CDR1 ENHRY, CDR2 SYGVKD. Trimming took 6 bases from V and 3 from J, leaving 18 bases between them. CDR3 length: 15 residues. The CDR3: CAISRGGTEDYEQYF. As DNA, the CDR3 is TGTGCCATCAGCCGGGGGGGGACAGAAGACTACGAGCAGTACTTC.

There are many counts of this clone. The chain employs TRBV19 and TRBJ2-7; TRBD2 might be the D (6 bases). CDR1 LNHDA and CDR2 SQIVND come from the germline V gene (reference sequence). Trimming shortened V by 5 bases and J by 0 bases, and 17 bases separated the two germline ends. The CDR3 sequence is 16 residues long. The DNA for the CDR3 is TGTGCCAGTAGTTCTCCCTCGGACGGGAGCTCCTACGAGCAGTACTTC. It yields the protein CASSSPSDGSSYEQYF.